The entry that follows covers one T cell receptor beta chain sequence. High-throughput TCR beta sequencing covered peripheral CD8+ and CD4+ T cells. The multiple sclerosis control group comprised treatment-naive patients with stable or active relapsing-remitting disease. TEMRA cells were FACS-enriched, while CD8+ and CD4+ T cells were negatively isolated. An input of about 0.5 to 1 ug of RNA was subjected to reverse transcription using random hexamers. The method of amplification for TCR beta CDR3 was immunoSEQ multiplex PCR, covering 54 Vbeta and 13 Jbeta. TCRdb called the immunoSEQ multiplex PCR reads again in MiXCR, with one record for every CDR3 protein. Of under 350,000 distinct CDR3 sequences in the sample, 90% to 95% were seen once. This record belongs to a study of CD8 T cells in Susac syndrome. Germline loops: CDR1 LNHNV, CDR2 YYDKDF (reference sequence). The length of the CDR3 is 17 residues. The V end lost 3 bases, the J end lost 0 bases, and 15 bases lay between the germline ends.

This receptor was taken from a human donor with multiple sclerosis. Sample: CD4+ T cells from PBMCs. The chain uses TRBV15 and TRBJ1-3; D might be TRBD1 (5 bases). CDR3 amino acids: CATSRPGSAGSGNTIYF. DNA for the CDR3: TGTGCCACCAGCAGGCCAGGGTCTGCCGGCTCTGGAAACACCATATATTTT.